This TCR beta chain was documented in a study of T cell responses to AZD1222 COVID-19 vaccine. General study points: Donors skewed white British and female; clonal diversity was possibly underestimated. Of the AZD1222 recipients, only 5 or 6 were seropositive at baseline.

The germline V gene has CDR1 SGHAT and CDR2 FQNNGV. This CDR3 spans 14 amino acids. Trimming left V 3 bases short and J 5 bases short, with 8 bases between. The protocol was immunoSEQ multiplex PCR, while the TCRdb copy is restricted to in-frame clones and leaves out a portion. The sample contains about 180,000 clones, around 90% of which appear only once. With regard to this clone: Its antigen is unidentified.

Pooling of second doses given at about 4 or about 12 weeks was done. The sequence came from an adult who received the AZD1222 COVID-19 vaccine. This rearrangement joins TRBV11-2 to TRBJ1-6; D is unresolved. The source material was peripheral blood, sampled 28 days after the second AZD1222 dose. The CDR3 loop is CASSFQANNSPLHF. The CDR3 coding sequence is TGTGCCAGCAGCTTCCAGGCCAATAATTCACCCCTCCACTTT.